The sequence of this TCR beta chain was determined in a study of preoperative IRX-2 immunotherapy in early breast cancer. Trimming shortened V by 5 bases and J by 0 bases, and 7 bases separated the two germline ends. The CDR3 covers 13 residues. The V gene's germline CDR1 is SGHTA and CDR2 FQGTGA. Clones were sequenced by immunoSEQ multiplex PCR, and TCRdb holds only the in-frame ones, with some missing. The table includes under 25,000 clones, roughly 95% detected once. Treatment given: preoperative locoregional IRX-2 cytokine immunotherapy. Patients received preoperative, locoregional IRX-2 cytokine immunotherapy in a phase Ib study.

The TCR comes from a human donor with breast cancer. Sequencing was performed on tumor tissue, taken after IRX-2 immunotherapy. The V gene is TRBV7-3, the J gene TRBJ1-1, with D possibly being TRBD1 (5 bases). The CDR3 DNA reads TGTGCCAGCAGCCAGGGAATGAACACTGAAGCTTTCTTT. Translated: CASSQGMNTEAFF.